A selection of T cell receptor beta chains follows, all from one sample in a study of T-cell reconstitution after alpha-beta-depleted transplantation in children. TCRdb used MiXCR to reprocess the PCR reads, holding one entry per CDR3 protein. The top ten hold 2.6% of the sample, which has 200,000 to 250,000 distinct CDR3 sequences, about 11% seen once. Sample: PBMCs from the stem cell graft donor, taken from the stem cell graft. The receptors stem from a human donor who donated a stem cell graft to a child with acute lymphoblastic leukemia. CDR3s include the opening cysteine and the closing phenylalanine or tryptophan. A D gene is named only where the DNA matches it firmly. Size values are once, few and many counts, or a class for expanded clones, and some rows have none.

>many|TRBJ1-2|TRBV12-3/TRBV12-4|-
TGTGCCAGCAGTTCTCGAGGGTACTATGGCTACACCTTC
CASSSRGYYGYTF
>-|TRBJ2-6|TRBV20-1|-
TGCAGTGCTAGCCTTCCCGGGAGTGGTGGGGCCAACGGCCTGACTTTC
CSASLPGSGGANGLTF
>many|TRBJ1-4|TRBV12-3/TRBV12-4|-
TGTGCCAGCAGTTCGGAGGTGGTTAATGAAAAACTGTTTTTT
CASSSEVVNEKLFF
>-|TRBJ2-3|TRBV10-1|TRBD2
TGCGCCAGCAGCCGCGGGGGAGGCACAGATACGCAGTATTTT
CASSRGGGTDTQYF
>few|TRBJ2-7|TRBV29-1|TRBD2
TGCAGCGTTGAAGATTGGGCGGGAGACGTCTACGAGCAGTACTTC
CSVEDWAGDVYEQYF
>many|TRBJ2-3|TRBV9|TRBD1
TGTGCCAGCAGCGGATCCGGGACAGGGGGAGATACGCAGTATTTT
CASSGSGTGGDTQYF
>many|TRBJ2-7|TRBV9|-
TGTGCCAGCAGCGTGGGGACAAGCGTAACCTACGAGCAGTACTTC
CASSVGTSVTYEQYF
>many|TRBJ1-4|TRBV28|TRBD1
TGTGCCAGCAGTTGGACAGGGCGGAATCGTGAAAAACTGTTTTTT
CASSWTGRNREKLFF
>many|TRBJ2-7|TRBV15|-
TGTGCCACCAGCAGAGAGGCTAGCGACTTCACCTACGAGCAGTACTTC
CATSREASDFTYEQYF
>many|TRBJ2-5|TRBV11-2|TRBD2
TGTGCCAGCAGCCCTCGGGGGGTAAAGGAGACCCAGTACTTC
CASSPRGVKETQYF
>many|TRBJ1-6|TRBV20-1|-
TGCAGTGCTAGAGCTAGGACCACGAGAACCTATAATTCACCCCTCCACTTT
CSARARTTRTYNSPLHF
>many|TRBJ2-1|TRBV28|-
TGTGCCAGCAGTTTACCCGGGGGACTCAATGAGCAGTTCTTC
CASSLPGGLNEQFF
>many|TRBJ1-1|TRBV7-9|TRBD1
TGTGCCAGCACCCAGGGACAGGGAAAGTTCACTGAAGCTTTCTTT
CASTQGQGKFTEAFF
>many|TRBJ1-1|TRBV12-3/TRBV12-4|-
TGTGCCAGCACCACATCCCATCTGGGCACTGAAGCTTTCTTT
CASTTSHLGTEAFF
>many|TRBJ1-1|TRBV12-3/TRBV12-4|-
TGTGCCAGCAGTTTTAGCACTGAAGCTTTCTTT
CASSFSTEAFF
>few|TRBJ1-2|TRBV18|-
TGTGCCAGCTCACCCAACCCGATGGCCTATGGCTACACCTTC
CASSPNPMAYGYTF
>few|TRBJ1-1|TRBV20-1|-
TGCAGTGCTAGAGATTGGAGAGGAAGGAACACTGAAGCTTTCTTT
CSARDWRGRNTEAFF
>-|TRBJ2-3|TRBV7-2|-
TGTGCCAGCACTTACAGGGCCAGCACAGATACGCAGTATTTT
CASTYRASTDTQYF
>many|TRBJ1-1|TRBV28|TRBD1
TGTGCCAGCATCCCGGACAGGGGAAGAACTGAAGCTTTCTTT
CASIPDRGRTEAFF
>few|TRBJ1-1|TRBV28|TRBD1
TGTGCCAGCAGTTTCGGGTCTCTAGGTCGGACAGGCGGGACTGAAGCTTTCTTT
CASSFGSLGRTGGTEAFF
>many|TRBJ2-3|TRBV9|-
TGTGCCAGCAGCCCTCTAGGTGTGGCAGATACGCAGTATTTT
CASSPLGVADTQYF
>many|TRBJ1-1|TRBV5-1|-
TGCGCCAGCAGCTTTTCCCTTCTGGGAAACACTGAAGCTTTCTTT
CASSFSLLGNTEAFF
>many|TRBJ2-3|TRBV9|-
TGTGCCAGCAGCGCGAAGGGGACTGTGGGGCCAGATACGCAGTATTTT
CASSAKGTVGPDTQYF
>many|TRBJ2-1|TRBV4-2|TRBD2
TGTGCCAGCAGCCCCTTACTAGCGGGGAGCTACAATGAGCAGTTCTTC
CASSPLLAGSYNEQFF
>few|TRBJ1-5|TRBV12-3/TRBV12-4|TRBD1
TGTGCCAGCAGGCACACGGACAGGGGTGGGCAGCCCCAGCATTTT
CASRHTDRGGQPQHF
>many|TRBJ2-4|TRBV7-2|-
TGTGCCAGCAGCTCGATTGGGACGAAAAACATTCAGTACTTC
CASSSIGTKNIQYF
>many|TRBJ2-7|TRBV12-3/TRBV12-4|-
TGTGCCAGCAGTTTACAGGAGAAACTCTACGAGCAGTACTTC
CASSLQEKLYEQYF
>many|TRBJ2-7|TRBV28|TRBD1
TGTGCCAGCAGCTGGACAGGCTACGAGCAGTACTTC
CASSWTGYEQYF
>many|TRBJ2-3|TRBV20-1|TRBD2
TGCAGTGCTTCATTTAGCGGGGGATCAGATACGCAGTATTTT
CSASFSGGSDTQYF
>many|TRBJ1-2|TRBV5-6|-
TGTGCCAGCAGCTTGGGTTTAAGGACGGGCTATGGCTACACCTTC
CASSLGLRTGYGYTF
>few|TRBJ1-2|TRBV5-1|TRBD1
TGCGCCAGCAGCTCATCCGGGACAGCTAACTATGGCTACACCTTC
CASSSSGTANYGYTF
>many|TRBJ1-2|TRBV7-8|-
TGTGCCAGCAGCTTAGCTGAGGGGGGGCGCTTGGTAGGCTACACCTTC
CASSLAEGGRLVGYTF
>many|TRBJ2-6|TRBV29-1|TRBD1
TGCAGCGTTGGGACAGGGGCTCCTACTGGGGCCAACGTCCTGACTTTC
CSVGTGAPTGANVLTF
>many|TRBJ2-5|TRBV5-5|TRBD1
TGTGCCAGCAGCTTTCGGACAGGGACGCAAGAGACCCAGTACTTC
CASSFRTGTQETQYF
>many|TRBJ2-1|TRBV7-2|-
TGTGCCAGCAGCCGAACAGGGACTAACTACAATGAGCAGTTCTTC
CASSRTGTNYNEQFF